The subject of this entry is one T cell receptor (beta chain). No antigen is known for it. The sample holds no much larger clone one base away, and base qualities are not on file. The CDR3 regions of human TCRbeta chains were analyzed by immunosequencing. The authors processed their data as follows. TCRs in the repertoires were compared against a reference library of SARS-CoV-2-specific TCRs that had been generated with the MIRA antigen-specificity platform. Breadth was defined as the fraction of unique TCRs that were SARS-CoV-2-associated, and depth was defined as the fraction of total T cells that were SARS-CoV-2-associated. Using the MIRA data, each spike-specific TCR was assigned both to the spike region to which the TCR was reactive and to a CD4 or CD8 class. Log10-transformed breadth and depth values were compared by one-way ANOVA with Sidak's multiple comparisons tests. The immuneACCESS repertoire file appears here via TCRdb, limited to in-frame rearrangements. These files lack a portion of the clones; in checked studies, under half of the deficit traces to unresolved V genes, and the cause of the others is not known. V and J calls and clone size are given by that table; D and trimming were obtained from the DNA. The sample table records 110,000 to 150,000 clones; 75% to 90% of these occur just once. Roughly 1.7% of the sample is in the top ten clones.

Sequences ENHRY (CDR1) and SYGVKD (CDR2) are obtained from the germline V gene. Compared with germline, V lacks 3 bases and J lacks 5 bases; bases without a gene match: 11. CDR3 length: 18 amino acids, cysteine to phenylalanine. The retained sequence is limited to the CDR3, 54 bases, with the frame set at the first base. Reading the label with the study, this specimen's time point is: baseline before first vaccination. Vaccinee samples were obtained from the UK trials COV001 and COV002, which included a single-blind randomized controlled phase 2/3 trial of AZD1222 (ChAdOx1 nCoV-19) in healthy adults. Trial participant PBMC samples were collected at day 0 and day 28 after the second dose for TCRbeta chain sequencing. This entry is derived from a study of T cell responses to AZD1222 COVID-19 vaccine (dated by TCRdb to the early 2020s). The study in broad terms: AZD1222 recipients whose second dose came at about 4 weeks and those whose second dose came at about 12 weeks were combined into one group, since spike-specific TCR depth and breadth did not differ between the two schedules. TCR sequencing was performed for about 250 trial participants, of whom 207 were given two doses of AZD1222 and some 25 were given two doses of MenACWY control vaccine. Enrollment into the trials was organized by age into subgroups of 18-55, 56-69 and 70-plus years, and those subgroups contained roughly 140, 27 and 60 TCR-sequenced participants, respectively.

Summary of the overall study and its limitations: CD4 TCRs associated with the vaccine covered the entire spike protein, and the dominant responses were in regions 160-218 and 743-854. Conclusions about previously exposed vaccinees are limited, since just 6 or 7 AZD1222 recipients were seropositive for SARS-CoV-2 at baseline. In the small 56-69-year group, the increase in depth fell short of significance, most likely because of low power. Reportedly, almost half of the unique spike-specific TCRs recognized epitopes lying outside the regions that are mutated in the B.1.351 and B.1.1.7 variants. After two AZD1222 doses, spike-specific TCR breadth and depth were significantly higher than at day 0 and than in MenACWY recipients. Participants were mostly white British and included more females than males, and it was suggested by the authors that clonal diversity may have been underestimated. Because no samples from the day 14 peak response were available, repertoires could be characterized only after the peak T cell response.

This TCR was recovered from an adult in good health. The V gene is TRBV10-3 and the J gene is TRBJ2-5, with 14 bases aligning to TRBD2. Material: peripheral blood, obtained on day 0 of AZD1222 vaccination. The CDR3 corresponds to CAISEGTSGSLSQETQYF. The sequenced DNA: TGTGCCATCAGTGAAGGGACTAGCGGGAGCCTAAGTCAGGAGACCCAGTACTTC.